Listed below are T cell receptor beta chains from one sample, sequenced in a study of blood T cell repertoires in COVID-19. Sequenced by immunoSEQ multiplex PCR; TCRdb stores in-frame clones only, minus some. This repertoire shows approximately 150,000 clones, approximately 80% found once; its top ten account for about a tenth. Sequenced material: peripheral blood. Receptor source: a human donor in a cohort sampled during active COVID-19. Both conserved end residues are part of each CDR3. The D gene is left open where the match is weak. The listing skips clone size in some rows; elsewhere it reads once, few, many or a size class.

CDR3 protein	CDR3 DNA	clone size	V gene	D gene	J gene
CASSVAILAEQNEQFF	TGTGCCAGCAGCGTGGCTATACTAGCGGAGCAAAATGAGCAGTTCTTC	-	TRBV9	TRBD2	TRBJ2-1
CASSLDRGALGNTIYF	TGTGCCAGCAGCTTAGACAGGGGGGCCCTTGGAAACACCATATATTTT	-	TRBV7-2	TRBD1	TRBJ1-3
CASSSVLAETQYF	TGTGCCAGCAGCTCCGTGCTAGCGGAGACCCAGTACTTC	-	TRBV7-3	-	TRBJ2-5
CASSTRQNPEAFF	TGTGCCAGCAGTACAAGACAGAATCCTGAAGCTTTCTTT	-	TRBV2	-	TRBJ1-1
CASSLVVQASSYEQYF	TGTGCCAGCAGCTTAGTGGTACAGGCAAGCTCCTACGAGCAGTACTTC	few	TRBV11-2	-	TRBJ2-7
CASSRGPGTGDRETQYF	TGTGCCAGCAGTCGTGGACCTGGGACAGGGGACCGAGAGACCCAGTACTTC	-	TRBV2	TRBD1	TRBJ2-5
CATSDAGASGQETQYF	TGTGCCACCAGTGATGCTGGAGCTAGCGGCCAAGAGACCCAGTACTTC	-	TRBV24-1	TRBD2	TRBJ2-5
CASSPGTFQYF	TGTGCCAGCAGCCCTGGGACTTTTCAGTACTTC	-	TRBV6-2/TRBV6-3	-	TRBJ2-4
CASSHGQHNSPLHF	TGTGCCAGCAGCCATGGACAGCATAATTCACCCCTCCACTTT	-	TRBV11-2	-	TRBJ1-6
CAWTLKPSYGYTF	TGTGCCTGGACATTAAAGCCTTCGTATGGCTACACCTTC	few	TRBV11-3	-	TRBJ1-2
CASSSRDRNTGELFF	TGTGCCAGCAGTTCCCGGGACAGGAACACCGGGGAGCTGTTTTTT	-	TRBV6-6	TRBD1	TRBJ2-2
CASSPRGDYTEAFF	TGTGCCAGCTCACCACGGGGGGACTACACTGAAGCTTTCTTT	once	TRBV18	-	TRBJ1-1
CASSIPLAGNTGELFF	TGTGCCAGTAGTATCCCGCTAGCGGGGAACACCGGGGAGCTGTTTTTT	-	TRBV19	TRBD2	TRBJ2-2
CATSTGRTGGTEKLFF	TGTGCCACCAGCACTGGGCGGACAGGTGGAACGGAAAAACTGTTTTTT	-	TRBV15	TRBD1	TRBJ1-4
CASSYSTRDNQPQHF	TGTGCCAGCAGTTACTCGACCAGGGACAATCAGCCCCAGCATTTT	-	TRBV6-2/TRBV6-3	-	TRBJ1-5
CASSSYRGLSYGYTF	TGTGCCAGCAGCTCCTACAGGGGGCTCTCCTATGGCTACACCTTC	-	TRBV11-2	TRBD1	TRBJ1-2
CASSPGTRDTGELFF	TGTGCCAGCAGTCCCGGGACTAGGGACACCGGGGAGCTGTTTTTT	-	TRBV28	TRBD2	TRBJ2-2
CASSRQRLAGGPRDTGELFF	TGTGCCAGCAGCCGACAAAGACTAGCGGGAGGGCCTCGGGACACCGGGGAGCTGTTTTTT	-	TRBV7-3	TRBD2	TRBJ2-2
CAISAGTMGQETQYF	TGTGCCATCAGTGCCGGGACAATGGGCCAAGAGACCCAGTACTTC	-	TRBV10-3	-	TRBJ2-5
CASSLTGTGNTIYF	TGCGCCAGCAGCTTGACAGGGACTGGAAACACCATATATTTT	-	TRBV5-1	-	TRBJ1-3
CASSLQTRRGSDTQYF	TGTGCCAGCAGCCTCCAGACTAGGAGGGGCTCAGATACGCAGTATTTT	-	TRBV11-1	-	TRBJ2-3
CASSSSGSLGEQFF	TGTGCCAGCAGTTCTAGCGGGAGTTTAGGTGAGCAGTTCTTC	-	TRBV6-2/TRBV6-3	TRBD2	TRBJ2-1
CASSPKTGGSEEAFF	TGTGCCAGCTCACCTAAGACAGGTGGCTCCGAGGAAGCTTTCTTT	-	TRBV18	-	TRBJ1-1
CATSDSGTGEYDTQYF	TGTGCCACCAGTGATTCCGGGACAGGGGAATACGATACGCAGTATTTT	-	TRBV24-1	TRBD1	TRBJ2-3
CASSGRVTNEKLFF	TGTGCCAGCAGCGGCAGGGTAACTAATGAAAAACTGTTTTTT	once	TRBV9	-	TRBJ1-4
CSVRGQGRETQYF	TGCAGCGTCCGAGGGCAGGGGCGAGAGACCCAGTACTTC	-	TRBV29-1	-	TRBJ2-5
CASSNRDSPLHF	TGTGCCAGCAGTAACCGGGATTCACCCCTCCACTTT	few	TRBV6-2/TRBV6-3	-	TRBJ1-6
CASSADRGGGDSPLHF	TGTGCCAGCAGCGCCGATAGAGGGGGTGGGGATTCACCCCTCCACTTT	-	TRBV9	-	TRBJ1-6
CAWGSSGFTDTQYF	TGTGCCTGGGGCTCATCAGGGTTCACAGATACGCAGTATTTT	-	TRBV30	-	TRBJ2-3
CASSPGLAGAEQFF	TGTGCCAGCAGTCCCGGACTAGCGGGGGCGGAGCAGTTCTTC	-	TRBV27	TRBD2	TRBJ2-1
CASSLLAGGPAETGELFF	TGCGCCAGCAGCTTGCTAGCGGGGGGGCCGGCGGAAACCGGGGAGCTGTTTTTT	once	TRBV5-1	TRBD2	TRBJ2-2
CASSPGNRVNTEAFF	TGTGCCAGCTCACCAGGAAACAGGGTGAACACTGAAGCTTTCTTT	-	TRBV18	-	TRBJ1-1
CASSYPGAQVLFF	TGTGCCAGCAGTTACCCAGGGGCTCAGGTTCTGTTTTTT	-	TRBV6-5	-	TRBJ1-4
CASSYAGAAETQYF	TGTGCCAGCAGTTACGCAGGGGCAGCGGAGACCCAGTACTTC	-	TRBV6-5	-	TRBJ2-5
CASSFKLAGDLWGTDTQYF	TGTGCCAGCAGCTTTAAACTAGCGGGAGATTTGTGGGGGACAGATACGCAGTATTTT	-	TRBV7-9	TRBD2	TRBJ2-3
CASSLSSGGTNYEQYF	TGTGCCAGCAGTTTATCTAGCGGGGGAACCAACTACGAGCAGTACTTC	-	TRBV28	TRBD2	TRBJ2-7
CASTRLASTDTQYF	TGTGCCAGCACCAGACTAGCTAGCACAGATACGCAGTATTTT	-	TRBV7-2	TRBD2	TRBJ2-3
CSVEDRGSGSDEQYF	TGCAGCGTTGAAGATCGGGGTAGCGGGAGCGACGAGCAGTACTTC	-	TRBV29-1	TRBD2	TRBJ2-7
CATSPGVGRETQYF	TGTGCCACCAGCCCAGGGGTCGGGAGGGAGACCCAGTACTTC	-	TRBV24-1	-	TRBJ2-5
CASSLGPHTGELFF	TGCGCCAGCAGTTTGGGGCCCCACACCGGGGAGCTGTTTTTT	once	TRBV10-2	-	TRBJ2-2
CVIGVAGGTYEQYF	TGTGTCATCGGGGTAGCGGGAGGGACCTACGAGCAGTACTTC	-	TRBV10-3	TRBD2	TRBJ2-7
CASSPRGDYEQYF	TGTGCCAGCAGCCCCCGCGGGGACTACGAGCAGTACTTC	-	TRBV7-2	-	TRBJ2-7
CASSIGTSGGPLSYNEQFF	TGTGCCAGTAGTATAGGCACTAGCGGGGGGCCTCTCTCCTACAATGAGCAGTTCTTC	few	TRBV19	TRBD2	TRBJ2-1
CASSYLPLEFTDTQYF	TGTGCCAGCAGTTACTTGCCCCTTGAGTTCACAGATACGCAGTATTTT	-	TRBV6-2/TRBV6-3	-	TRBJ2-3
CASSLVDKAEAFF	TGTGCCAGCAGTTTAGTGGACAAAGCTGAAGCTTTCTTT	-	TRBV12-3/TRBV12-4	-	TRBJ1-1
CASSLMGTGASLSSYNEQFF	TGTGCCAGCAGCTTAATGGGGACAGGGGCCTCTTTGAGCTCCTACAATGAGCAGTTCTTC	-	TRBV7-3	TRBD1	TRBJ2-1
CASSLGGPSEQYF	TGTGCCAGCAGTTTAGGGGGGCCTTCCGAGCAGTACTTC	few	TRBV12-3/TRBV12-4	-	TRBJ2-7
CASILKGVNYGYTF	TGTGCCAGCATCCTTAAGGGGGTTAACTATGGCTACACCTTC	-	TRBV7-2	-	TRBJ1-2
CASSLGRQDTEAFF	TGTGCCAGCAGCTTAGGCCGTCAGGACACTGAAGCTTTCTTT	-	TRBV7-3	-	TRBJ1-1
CASSIGQGSYEQYF	TGTGCCAGTAGTATTGGGCAGGGATCCTACGAGCAGTACTTC	few	TRBV19	-	TRBJ2-7
CAISEIERESSPLHF	TGTGCCATCAGTGAGATTGAGCGCGAGTCTTCACCCCTCCACTTT	-	TRBV10-3	-	TRBJ1-6
CAISDSGTGKNEQFF	TGTGCCATCAGCGATTCCGGGACAGGGAAAAATGAGCAGTTCTTC	few	TRBV10-3	TRBD1	TRBJ2-1
CASSTAPRGEETQYF	TGTGCCAGCAGCACCGCCCCGCGGGGGGAAGAGACCCAGTACTTC	-	TRBV9	TRBD2	TRBJ2-5
CSVGLAGVEQFF	TGCAGCGTTGGACTAGCGGGAGTGGAGCAGTTCTTC	-	TRBV29-1	TRBD2	TRBJ2-1
CATRSSGEIDTQYF	TGTGCCACCAGATCTAGCGGGGAGATAGATACGCAGTATTTT	-	TRBV24-1	TRBD2	TRBJ2-3
CASSYSNQDVGGYTF	TGTGCCAGCAGTTACTCGAACCAGGATGTAGGCGGCTACACCTTC	-	TRBV6-5	-	TRBJ1-2
CASSLNLPGSGANVLTF	TGTGCCAGCAGCTTAAATCTTCCAGGCTCTGGGGCCAACGTCCTGACTTTC	-	TRBV7-3	-	TRBJ2-6
CASREGRGPTGELFF	TGTGCCAGCAGGGAAGGGCGGGGGCCCACCGGGGAGCTGTTTTTT	-	TRBV11-3	-	TRBJ2-2
CASSPRLAGGLGEQFF	TGTGCCAGCAGCCCGAGGCTAGCGGGAGGCCTTGGTGAGCAGTTCTTC	-	TRBV7-3	TRBD2	TRBJ2-1
CASIQGAQGNSPLHF	TGTGCCAGCATACAGGGGGCCCAGGGGAATTCACCCCTCCACTTT	few	TRBV28	TRBD1	TRBJ1-6